Shown below are 21 T cell receptor beta chains from a single sample sequenced in a study of blood T cells in healthy people across ages. Next came a second PCR, run for 7 to 11 cycles, which used a sample-barcoded 5' primer along with a J-beta primer mix. Using its own MiXCR run on the 5' RACE reads, TCRdb lists one record per CDR3 protein. This sample has approximately 1.5 million distinct CDR3 sequences, with 35% to 45% found just once. The specimen sequenced was blood. These receptors originate from a woman under 30 in good health.

This clonotype has just a few counts. V usage is TRBV20-1 and J usage is TRBJ2-1; tentatively, D is TRBD2 (6 bases). The J call could be wrong; TRBJ2-7 is a better fit for the DNA end. The CDR3 is made up of 15 amino acids. Germline loops: CDR1 DFQATT, CDR2 SNEGSKA (reference sequence). CDR3 sequence: CSASGAWDSYNEQYF. The CDR3 nucleotides read TGCAGTGCTAGCGGGGCATGGGACTCCTACAATGAGCAGTACTTC.

This clonotype occurred a few times. CDR3 DNA: TGTGCCAGCAGTCCCCGGACTAGCGGGGGTTCCTACGAGCAGTACTTC. Its protein is CASSPRTSGGSYEQYF. The rearrangement uses TRBV6-6 and TRBJ2-7, with TRBD2 matching 13 bases. Trimming at V came to 5 bases and at J to 1 base, leaving 5 bases not matched to a gene. The V gene's germline CDR1 is MNHNY and CDR2 SVGAGI (reference sequence). The CDR3 is made up of 16 amino acids.

The chain employs TRBV18 and TRBJ1-1; 7 bases fit TRBD1. CDR1 KGHSH and CDR2 LQKENI come from the germline V gene. The CDR3 is 15 amino acids. Trimming cost V 4 bases and J 1 base; bases outside gene matches: 6. The CDR3 spells CASSRMGQSNTEAFF. The CDR3 DNA follows: TGTGCCAGCTCACGAATGGGACAGTCGAACACTGAAGCTTTCTTT. The whole variable domain, remainder taken from reference TRBV18 and TRBJ1-1, is NAGVMQNPRHLVRRRGQEARLRCSPMKGHSHVYWYRQLPEEGLKFMVYLQKENIIDESGMPKERFSAEFPKEGPSILRIQQVVRGDSAAYFCASSRMGQSNTEAFFGQGTRLTVV.

This clonotype was seen ten or more times. The gene calls are TRBV25-1 and TRBJ1-1; D is possibly TRBD1 (6 bases). Trimming shortened V by 1 base and J by 1 base, and 10 bases separated the two germline ends. CDR3 length: 15 residues. Germline loops: CDR1 MGHDK, CDR2 SYGVNS. The CDR3 region is CASSESGTPNTEAFF. As DNA, the CDR3 is TGTGCCAGCAGTGAATCTGGGACACCGAACACTGAAGCTTTCTTT.

This chain connects TRBV7-2 to TRBJ2-1, with a weak D call TRBD1 (6 bases). The CDR3 is 14 amino acids. Germline V CDR1 and CDR2: SGHTA, FQGNSA. Trimming cost V 2 bases and J 6 bases, with 11 bases left between them. In nucleotides, the CDR3 is TGTGCCAGCAGCTTATACAGGGTTGGCAATGAGCAGTTCTTC. Residues: CASSLYRVGNEQFF.

The CDR3, as DNA: TGTGCCACCAGTGATCCTGGACAGGGAGATGGTACGCAGTATTTT. It is translated as CATSDPGQGDGTQYF. The chain uses TRBV24-1 and TRBJ2-3, with 8 bases identical to TRBD1. With 3 bases clipped from V and 8 bases from J, the junction kept 9 bases outside the gene matches. The CDR3 has 15 residues. CDR1 and CDR2 from the germline V gene are KGHDR and SFDVKD.

Only a few counts were recorded for this clonotype. The chain couples TRBV10-3 to TRBJ2-3; 11 bases are shared with TRBD2. The V gene's germline CDR1 is ENHRY and CDR2 SYGVKD. CDR3 size: 18 residues. Trimming removed 4 bases from V and 2 bases from J; junction bases left unmatched: 11. CDR3 in amino acids: CAISGRPGLAVSTDTQYF. In DNA, the CDR3 is TGTGCCATCAGTGGTAGGCCGGGACTAGCGGTTTCCACAGATACGCAGTATTTT.

Regarding this clonotype: At one end, the junction sequence differs from germline, possibly due to a read error. The rearrangement uses TRBV29-1 and TRBJ2-7; D ambiguous. This CDR3 is built from 11 residues. The V gene's germline CDR1 is SQVTM and CDR2 ANQGSEA. The CDR3 region has the DNA TGCGGCGTAGATGACACCTACGAGCAGTACTTC. It encodes CGVDDTYEQYF.

The V gene is TRBV6-6, the J gene TRBJ1-5, with 9 bases lining up with TRBD1. Trimming cost V 6 bases and J 4 bases; bases outside gene matches: 7. There are 15 residues in the CDR3. Per germline, CDR1 MNHNY and CDR2 SVGAGI (reference sequence). The CDR3 sequence: CASRATDRGNQPQHF. CDR3 DNA sequence: TGTGCCAGCAGAGCAACGGACAGGGGAAATCAGCCCCAGCATTTT.

The gene calls are TRBV5-4 and TRBJ2-1; D ambiguous. V shed 7 bases and J shed 1 base, with 12 bases lying between them. This CDR3 spans 14 amino acids. Per the germline V gene, CDR1 is SGHNT and CDR2 is YYREEE (reference sequence). CDR3 coding DNA: TGTGCCAGCCGTGGGATAGGTTCCTACAATGAGCAGTTCTTC. This translates into CASRGIGSYNEQFF.

The chain recombines TRBV12-3 or TRBV12-4 with TRBJ2-7; 9 bases align to TRBD1. V shed 6 bases and J 4 bases; nucleotides not matched to a gene: 7. CDR3 length equals 14 residues. The CDR3 sequence is CASSDGQGQYEQYF. As DNA, the CDR3 is TGTGCCAGCAGCGACGGACAGGGGCAATACGAGCAGTACTTC.

This sequence joins TRBV9 and TRBJ1-2; tentatively, D is TRBD1 (5 bases). The germline V gene encodes CDR1 SGDLS and CDR2 YYNGEE. Trimming pared 0 bases from V and 6 bases from J, leaving 15 bases between. This CDR3 has 15 residues. DNA for the CDR3: TGTGCCAGCAGCGTAGTGGGGGAGCTATACGATGGCTACACCTTC. Residues: CASSVVGELYDGYTF. Variable domain in full (rest from reference TRBV9 and TRBJ1-2): DSGVTQTPKHLITATGQRVTLRCSPRSGDLSVYWYQQSLDQGLQFLIQYYNGEERAKGNILERFSAQQFPDLHSELNLSSLELGDSALYFCASSVVGELYDGYTFGSGTRLTVV.

The chain employs TRBV20-1 and TRBJ2-3; D is unclear. CDR1 is DFQATT, CDR2 SNEGSKA, per germline (reference sequence). The V and J ends lost 6 bases and 2 bases respectively, with 15 bases between them. This CDR3 region has 14 residues. CDR3 in DNA: TGCAGTGCCCAACCCCGGATATACACAGATACGCAGTATTTT. Its translation: CSAQPRIYTDTQYF.

This clonotype was seen only a few times. V gene TRBV29-1 combines with J gene TRBJ1-2; D remains ambiguous. Deletions cut 3 bases from V and 5 bases from J, with 10 bases between. The CDR3 has 12 amino acids. Germline V gene sequence: CDR1 SQVTM, CDR2 ANQGSEA. The CDR3 protein is CSVEIQLYGYTF. As DNA, the CDR3 is TGCAGCGTTGAGATACAGCTTTATGGCTACACCTTC.

As regards this clonotype: One base away lies a much larger clone, so this may be a sequencing read error. The chain uses TRBV5-1 and TRBJ2-1; D is ambiguous. The CDR3 consists of 15 residues. Trimming removed 0 bases from V and 3 bases from J, with 10 bases in between. Germline CDR1 is SGHRS and CDR2 is YFSETQ. DNA for the CDR3: TGCGCCAGCAGCTTGGGACCAGCCCGCTACAATGAGCAGTTCTTC. Its translation is CASSLGPARYNEQFF.

This clonotype has more than one count but fewer than ten. This rearrangement joins TRBV4-3 to TRBJ1-2; no definite D call. Germline values: CDR1 LGHNA, CDR2 YSLEER. The CDR3 has 13 residues. Trimming removed 0 bases at V and 5 bases at J, with 7 bases between. CDR3 in amino acids: CASSQDWAYGYTF. The CDR3 DNA is TGCGCCAGCAGCCAAGATTGGGCATATGGCTACACCTTC.

This clonotype came up a few times. The CDR3, as DNA: TGCAGTGCCCCCGGGGAGGGGCGGGCCACTGAAGCTTTCTTT. It translates to CSAPGEGRATEAFF. This chain uses TRBV20-1 with TRBJ1-1; tentative D call: TRBD1 (5 bases). Germline lookup yields CDR1 DFQATT and CDR2 SNEGSKA (reference sequence). The V end was cut by 6 bases, the J end by 4 bases, with 18 bases between. The CDR3 loop spans 14 amino acids.

The genes are TRBV29-1 and TRBJ2-1; D tentatively fits TRBD1 or TRBD2 (5 bases each). The V gene's germline CDR1 is SQVTM and CDR2 ANQGSEA. The CDR3 has 12 residues. The V end was cut by 7 bases, the J end by 7 bases, with 14 bases between. The chain's CDR3 is CSATRGVNEQFF. In nucleotides, the CDR3 is TGCAGCGCCACCCGGGGCGTGAATGAGCAGTTCTTC.

This clonotype appeared a few times. This chain links TRBV20-1 with TRBJ2-7; weak D call: TRBD2 (6 bases). CDR3 length: 12 amino acids. CDR1 is DFQATT, CDR2 SNEGSKA, per germline (reference sequence). Deletions cut 5 bases from V and 2 bases from J, with 10 bases between. In nucleotides, the CDR3 is TGCAGTGCTGCCGGACTAACCTACGAGCAGTACTTC. It codes for CSAAGLTYEQYF.

This clonotype has more than one count but fewer than ten. V usage is TRBV29-1 and J usage is TRBJ2-3, with 8 bases matching TRBD1. CDR3 length: 14 amino acids. Trimming removed 6 bases from V and 2 bases from J; junction bases left unmatched: 7. Germline assignment: CDR1 SQVTM and CDR2 ANQGSEA. This CDR3 reads CSVVQGGYTDTQYF. The CDR3 nucleotides are TGCAGCGTAGTACAGGGGGGCTACACAGATACGCAGTATTTT.

This clonotype was seen a few times. The J gene is TRBJ1-1, the V gene TRBV5-1; no clear D. The CDR3 covers 14 residues. V gave up 2 bases and J gave up 5 bases, with 13 bases separating them. The germline V gene has CDR1 SGHRS and CDR2 YFSETQ. The CDR3 is CASSFGPAGTEAFF. In DNA form, the CDR3 reads TGCGCCAGCAGCTTCGGACCCGCCGGAACTGAAGCTTTCTTT.